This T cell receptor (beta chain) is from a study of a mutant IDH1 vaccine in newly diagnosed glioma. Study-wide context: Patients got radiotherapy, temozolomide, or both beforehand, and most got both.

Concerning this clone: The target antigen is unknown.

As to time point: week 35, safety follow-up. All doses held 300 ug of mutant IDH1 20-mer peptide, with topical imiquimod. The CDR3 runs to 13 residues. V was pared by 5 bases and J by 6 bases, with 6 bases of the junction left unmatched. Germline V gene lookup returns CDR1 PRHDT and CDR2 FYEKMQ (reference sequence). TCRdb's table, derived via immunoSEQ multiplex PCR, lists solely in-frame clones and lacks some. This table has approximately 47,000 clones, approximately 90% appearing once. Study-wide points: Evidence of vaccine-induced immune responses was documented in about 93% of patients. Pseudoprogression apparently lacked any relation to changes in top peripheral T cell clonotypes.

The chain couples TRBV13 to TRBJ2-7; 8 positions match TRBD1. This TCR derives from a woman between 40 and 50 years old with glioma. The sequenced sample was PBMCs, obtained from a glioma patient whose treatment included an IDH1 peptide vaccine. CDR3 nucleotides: TGTGCCAGCAGCGGGCATACAGGGGGCGAGCAGTACTTC. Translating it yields CASSGHTGGEQYF.